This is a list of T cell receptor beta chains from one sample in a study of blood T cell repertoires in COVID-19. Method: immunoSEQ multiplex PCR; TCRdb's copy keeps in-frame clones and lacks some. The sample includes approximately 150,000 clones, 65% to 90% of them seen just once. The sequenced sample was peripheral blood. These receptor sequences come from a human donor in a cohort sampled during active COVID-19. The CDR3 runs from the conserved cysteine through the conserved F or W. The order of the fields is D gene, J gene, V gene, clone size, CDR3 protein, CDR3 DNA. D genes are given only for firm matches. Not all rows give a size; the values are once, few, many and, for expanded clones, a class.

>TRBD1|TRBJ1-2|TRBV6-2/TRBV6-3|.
CASSSTLTGNYGYTF
TGTGCCAGCAGTTCCACCTTGACAGGGAACTATGGCTACACCTTC
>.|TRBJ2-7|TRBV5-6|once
CASSSQGSYEQYF
TGTGCCAGCAGCTCACAGGGTTCCTACGAGCAGTACTTC
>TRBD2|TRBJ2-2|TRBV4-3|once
CASSQPGLAASANTGELFF
TGCGCCAGCAGCCAGCCGGGACTAGCGGCTTCTGCGAACACCGGGGAGCTGTTTTTT
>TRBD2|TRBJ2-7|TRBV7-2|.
CASRPHGTSYADYEQYF
TGTGCCAGCAGACCACACGGGACTAGCTATGCGGACTACGAGCAGTACTTC
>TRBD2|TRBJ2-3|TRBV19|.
CASSARRLASFSDTQYF
TGTGCCAGTAGTGCCCGGAGACTAGCAAGCTTCTCAGATACGCAGTATTTT
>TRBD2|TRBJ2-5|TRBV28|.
CASNSGRVRETQYF
TGTGCCAGCAATAGCGGGAGGGTTCGAGAGACCCAGTACTTC
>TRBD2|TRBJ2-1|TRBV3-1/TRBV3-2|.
CASSQFASGSYNEQFF
TGTGCCAGCAGCCAGTTTGCTAGCGGGTCCTACAATGAGCAGTTCTTC
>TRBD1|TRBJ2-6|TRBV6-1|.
CASSETGGAAGANVLTF
TGTGCCAGCAGTGAGACAGGGGGAGCGGCTGGGGCCAACGTCCTGACTTTC
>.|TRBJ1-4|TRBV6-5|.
CASSSGSPGANEKLFF
TGTGCCAGCAGTTCCGGGAGTCCCGGGGCTAATGAAAAACTGTTTTTT
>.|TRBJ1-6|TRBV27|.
CASSLGAGYYNSPLHF
TGTGCCAGCAGTTTAGGGGCAGGGTACTATAATTCACCCCTCCACTTT
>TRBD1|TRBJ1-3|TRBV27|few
CASSPRWTGGNTIYF
TGTGCCAGCAGTCCACGGTGGACAGGGGGAAACACCATATATTTT
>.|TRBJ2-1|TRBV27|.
CASSLSPLGPYNEQFF
TGTGCCAGCAGTTTATCCCCACTGGGGCCTTACAATGAGCAGTTCTTC
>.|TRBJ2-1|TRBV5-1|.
CASSLGAGSYNEQFF
TGCGCCAGCAGCTTGGGGGCGGGCTCCTACAATGAGCAGTTCTTC
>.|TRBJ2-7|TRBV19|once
CASSTSSTGYYEQYF
TGTGCCAGTAGTACCAGTTCGACAGGATACTACGAGCAGTACTTC
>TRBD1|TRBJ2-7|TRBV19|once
CASRGAGTGIYEQYF
TGTGCCAGTAGGGGGGCCGGGACAGGTATTTACGAGCAGTACTTC
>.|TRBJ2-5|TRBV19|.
CASSDRGVLLEPGETQYF
TGTGCCAGTAGTGATAGGGGCGTTCTGCTAGAGCCGGGTGAGACCCAGTACTTC
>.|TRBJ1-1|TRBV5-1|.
CASSWTGNLNTEAFF
TGCGCCAGCAGCTGGACTGGGAACCTGAACACTGAAGCTTTCTTT